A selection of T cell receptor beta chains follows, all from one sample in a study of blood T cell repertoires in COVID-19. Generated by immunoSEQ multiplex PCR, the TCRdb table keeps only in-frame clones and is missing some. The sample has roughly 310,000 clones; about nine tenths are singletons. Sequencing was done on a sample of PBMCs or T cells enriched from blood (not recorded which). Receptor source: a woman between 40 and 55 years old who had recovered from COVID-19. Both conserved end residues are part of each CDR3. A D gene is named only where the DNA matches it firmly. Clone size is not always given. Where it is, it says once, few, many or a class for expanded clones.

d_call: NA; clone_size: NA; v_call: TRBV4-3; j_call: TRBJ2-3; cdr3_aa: CASSQDLGLNTQYF; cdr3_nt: TGCGCCAGCAGCCAAGATCTCGGGTTGAATACGCAGTATTTT
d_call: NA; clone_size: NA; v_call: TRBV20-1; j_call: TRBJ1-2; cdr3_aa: CSASINYGYTF; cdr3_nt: TGCAGTGCTAGCATTAACTATGGCTACACCTTC
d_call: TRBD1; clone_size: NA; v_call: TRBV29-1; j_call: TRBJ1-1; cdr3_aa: CSAHRQGEAFF; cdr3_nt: TGCAGCGCTCACCGACAGGGTGAAGCTTTCTTT
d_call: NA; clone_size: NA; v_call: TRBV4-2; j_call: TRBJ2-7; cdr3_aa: CASSQQGGGEPYEQYF; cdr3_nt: TGTGCCAGCAGCCAACAGGGAGGGGGAGAACCCTACGAGCAGTACTTC
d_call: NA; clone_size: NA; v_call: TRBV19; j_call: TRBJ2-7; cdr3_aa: CASSIASNNEQYF; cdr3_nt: TGTGCCAGTAGTATCGCTAGCAACAACGAGCAGTACTTC
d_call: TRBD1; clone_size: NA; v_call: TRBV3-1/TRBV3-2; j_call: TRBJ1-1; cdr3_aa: CASSQVGTASNTEAFF; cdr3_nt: TGTGCCAGCAGCCAAGTCGGGACAGCCTCGAACACTGAAGCTTTCTTT
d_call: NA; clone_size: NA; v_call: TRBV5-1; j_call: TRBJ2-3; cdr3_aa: CASSLGGADTQYF; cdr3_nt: TGCGCCAGCAGCTTGGGCGGGGCAGATACGCAGTATTTT
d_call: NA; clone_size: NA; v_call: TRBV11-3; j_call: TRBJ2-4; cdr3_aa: CASSSPSSRPTLFKNIQYF; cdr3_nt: TGTGCCAGCAGCTCCCCTAGTTCCCGTCCCACCTTATTTAAAAACATTCAGTACTTC
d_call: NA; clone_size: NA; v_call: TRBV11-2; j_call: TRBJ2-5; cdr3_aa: CASSLDGGAGETQYF; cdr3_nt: TGTGCCAGCAGCTTAGATGGCGGGGCGGGTGAGACCCAGTACTTC
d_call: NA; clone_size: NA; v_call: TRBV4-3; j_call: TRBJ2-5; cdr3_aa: CASSQGLVERETQYF; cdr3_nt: TGCGCCAGCAGCCAAGGACTAGTAGAACGAGAGACCCAGTACTTC
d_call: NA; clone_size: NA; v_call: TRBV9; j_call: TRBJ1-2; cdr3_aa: CASSESLANYGYTF; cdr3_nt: TGTGCCAGCAGCGAAAGCTTAGCTAACTATGGCTACACCTTC
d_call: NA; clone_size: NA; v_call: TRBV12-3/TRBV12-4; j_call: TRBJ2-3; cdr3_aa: CASSIYTDTQYF; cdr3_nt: TGTGCCAGCAGTATTTACACAGATACGCAGTATTTT
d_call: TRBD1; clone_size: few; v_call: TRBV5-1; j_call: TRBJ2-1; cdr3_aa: CASSGTGGPNEQFF; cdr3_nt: TGCGCCAGCTCCGGGACAGGGGGGCCCAATGAGCAGTTCTTC
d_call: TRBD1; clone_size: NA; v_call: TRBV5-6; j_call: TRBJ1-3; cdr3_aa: CASSTTTGAGNTIYF; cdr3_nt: TGTGCCAGCAGCACGACCACAGGGGCTGGAAACACCATATATTTT
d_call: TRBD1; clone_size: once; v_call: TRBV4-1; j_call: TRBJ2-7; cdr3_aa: CASSQDRDRAYEQYF; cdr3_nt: TGCGCCAGCAGCCAAGACCGGGACAGGGCCTACGAGCAGTACTTC
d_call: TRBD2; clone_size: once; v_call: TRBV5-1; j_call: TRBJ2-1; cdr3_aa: CASSLMTSGSHEQFF; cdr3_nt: TGCGCCAGCAGCTTGATGACTAGCGGGAGCCATGAGCAGTTCTTC
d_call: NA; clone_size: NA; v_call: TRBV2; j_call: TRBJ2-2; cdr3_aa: CASGLINTGELFF; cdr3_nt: TGTGCCAGCGGACTAATAAACACCGGGGAGCTGTTTTTT
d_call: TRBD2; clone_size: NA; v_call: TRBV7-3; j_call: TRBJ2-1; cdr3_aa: CASSLRGLAASYNEQFF; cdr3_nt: TGTGCCAGCAGCTTAAGGGGACTAGCGGCCTCCTACAATGAGCAGTTCTTC
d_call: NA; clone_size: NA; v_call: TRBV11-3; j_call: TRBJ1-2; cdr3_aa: CASSLDFTGISYGYTF; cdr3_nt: TGTGCCAGCAGCTTAGATTTTACGGGGATATCCTATGGCTACACCTTC
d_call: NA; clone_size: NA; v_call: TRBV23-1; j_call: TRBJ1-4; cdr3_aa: CASSQSRVGRGEKLFF; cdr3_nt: TGCGCCAGCAGTCAATCAAGGGTGGGCAGGGGTGAAAAACTGTTTTTT
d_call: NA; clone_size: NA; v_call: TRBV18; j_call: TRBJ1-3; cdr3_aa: CASSPGERNTIYF; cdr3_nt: TGTGCCAGCTCACCCGGTGAGAGAAACACCATATATTTT
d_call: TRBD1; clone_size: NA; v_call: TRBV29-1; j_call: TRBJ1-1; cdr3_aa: CSVEGRTGFMNTEAFF; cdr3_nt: TGCAGCGTTGAAGGACGGACAGGCTTCATGAACACTGAAGCTTTCTTT
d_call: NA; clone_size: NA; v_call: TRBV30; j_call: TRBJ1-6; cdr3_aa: CAAGITGSYISPLHF; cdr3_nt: TGTGCCGCCGGAATAACAGGGAGTTACATTTCACCCCTCCACTTT
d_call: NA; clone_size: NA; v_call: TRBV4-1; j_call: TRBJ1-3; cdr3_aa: CASSHQGPGTLSGNTIYF; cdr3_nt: TGCGCCAGCAGCCATCAGGGACCCGGGACACTCTCTGGAAACACCATATATTTT